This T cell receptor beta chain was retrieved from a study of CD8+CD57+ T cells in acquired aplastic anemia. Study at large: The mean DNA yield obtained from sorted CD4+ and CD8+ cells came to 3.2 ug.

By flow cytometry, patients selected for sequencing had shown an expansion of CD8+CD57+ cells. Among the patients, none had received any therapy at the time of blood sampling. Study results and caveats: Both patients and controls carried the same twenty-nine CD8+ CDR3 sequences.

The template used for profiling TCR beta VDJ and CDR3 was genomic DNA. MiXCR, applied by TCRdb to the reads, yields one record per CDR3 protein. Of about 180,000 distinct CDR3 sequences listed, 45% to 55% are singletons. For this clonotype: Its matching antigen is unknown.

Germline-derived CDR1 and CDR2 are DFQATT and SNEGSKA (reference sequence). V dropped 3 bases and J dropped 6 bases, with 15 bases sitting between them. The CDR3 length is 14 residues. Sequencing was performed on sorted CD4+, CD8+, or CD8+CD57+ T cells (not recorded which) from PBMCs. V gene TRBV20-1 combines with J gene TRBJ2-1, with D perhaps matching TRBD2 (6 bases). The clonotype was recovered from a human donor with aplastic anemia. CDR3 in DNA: TGCAGTGCTAGGGGGGGTAATAGCATCAATGAGCAGTTCTTC. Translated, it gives CSARGGNSINEQFF.